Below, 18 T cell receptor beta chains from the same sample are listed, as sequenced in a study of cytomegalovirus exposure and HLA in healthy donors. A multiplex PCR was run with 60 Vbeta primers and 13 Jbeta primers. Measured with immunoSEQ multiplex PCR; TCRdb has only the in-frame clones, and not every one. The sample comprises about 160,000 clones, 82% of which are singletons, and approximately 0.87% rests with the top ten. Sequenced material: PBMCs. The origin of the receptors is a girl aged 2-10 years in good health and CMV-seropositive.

The CDR3 loop is CASTTGGLSGNTIYF. CDR3 bases: TGTGCCAGCACCACAGGGGGCCTCTCTGGAAACACCATATATTTT. The chain uses TRBV28 and TRBJ1-3, with 9 bases aligning to TRBD1. The CDR3 contains 15 residues. Germline assignment: CDR1 MDHEN and CDR2 SYDVKM. V trimming: 7 bases; J trimming: 0 bases; junction bases outside the gene matches: 4.

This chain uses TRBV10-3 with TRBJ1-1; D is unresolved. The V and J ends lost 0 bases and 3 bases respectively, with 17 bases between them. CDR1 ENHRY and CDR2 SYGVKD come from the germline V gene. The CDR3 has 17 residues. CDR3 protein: CAISESPRRLWDTEAFF. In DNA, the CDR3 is TGTGCCATCAGTGAGTCTCCCAGGAGGCTTTGGGACACTGAAGCTTTCTTT.

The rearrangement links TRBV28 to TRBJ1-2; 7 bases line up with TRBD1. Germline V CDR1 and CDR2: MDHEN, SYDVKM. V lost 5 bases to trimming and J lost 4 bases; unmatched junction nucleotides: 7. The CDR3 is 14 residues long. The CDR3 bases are TGTGCCAGCAGTCTGACCAGGGGGGCCTATGGCTACACCTTC. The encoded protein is CASSLTRGAYGYTF.

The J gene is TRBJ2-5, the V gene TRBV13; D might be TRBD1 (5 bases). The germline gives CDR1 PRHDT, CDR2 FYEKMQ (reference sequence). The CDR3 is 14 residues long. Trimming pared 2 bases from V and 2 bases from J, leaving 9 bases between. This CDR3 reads CASSLKKGQETQYF. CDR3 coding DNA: TGTGCCAGCAGCTTAAAGAAGGGGCAAGAGACCCAGTACTTC.

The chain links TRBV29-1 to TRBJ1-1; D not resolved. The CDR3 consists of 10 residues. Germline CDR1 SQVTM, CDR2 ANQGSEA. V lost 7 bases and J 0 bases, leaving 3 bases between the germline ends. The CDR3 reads CSALNTEAFF. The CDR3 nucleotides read TGCAGCGCTTTGAACACTGAAGCTTTCTTT.

In nucleotides, the CDR3 is TGTGCCAGCAGCGCAGTGCTGGGGGGAGGGGCTGCGAATGAGCAGTTCTTC. This encodes CASSAVLGGGAANEQFF. The chain links TRBV7-3 to TRBJ2-1; 7 bases are shared with TRBD2. The CDR3 has 17 amino acids. The germline gives CDR1 SGHTA, CDR2 FQGTGA. Trimming removed 5 bases from V and 7 bases from J; junction bases left unmatched: 17.

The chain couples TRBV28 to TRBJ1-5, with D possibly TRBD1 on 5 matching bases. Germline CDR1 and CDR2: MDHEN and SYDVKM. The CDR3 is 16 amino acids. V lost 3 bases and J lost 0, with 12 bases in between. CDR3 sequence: CASSFPTAYSNQPQHF. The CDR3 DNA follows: TGTGCCAGCAGTTTTCCGACAGCCTATAGCAATCAGCCCCAGCATTTT.

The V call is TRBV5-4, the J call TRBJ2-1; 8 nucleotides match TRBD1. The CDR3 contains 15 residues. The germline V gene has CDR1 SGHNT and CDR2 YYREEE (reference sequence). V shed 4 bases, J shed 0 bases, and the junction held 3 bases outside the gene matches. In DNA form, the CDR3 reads TGTGCCAGCAGCCTCCAGGGGGCCTCCTACAATGAGCAGTTCTTC. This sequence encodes CASSLQGASYNEQFF.

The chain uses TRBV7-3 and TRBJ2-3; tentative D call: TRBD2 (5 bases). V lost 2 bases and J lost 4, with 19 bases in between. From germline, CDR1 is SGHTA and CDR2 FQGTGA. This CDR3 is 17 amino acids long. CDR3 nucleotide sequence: TGTGCCAGCAGCTTATTCGGAGCGGCCATGGGCCCAGATACGCAGTATTTT. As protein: CASSLFGAAMGPDTQYF.

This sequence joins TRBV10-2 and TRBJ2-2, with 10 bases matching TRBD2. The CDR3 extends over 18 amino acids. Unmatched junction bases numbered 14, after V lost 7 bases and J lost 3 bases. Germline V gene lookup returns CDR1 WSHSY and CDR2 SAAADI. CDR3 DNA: TGCGCCAGCAACTATCCCCTAGCGGGAGAGGCGGACACCGGGGAGCTGTTTTTT. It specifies CASNYPLAGEADTGELFF.

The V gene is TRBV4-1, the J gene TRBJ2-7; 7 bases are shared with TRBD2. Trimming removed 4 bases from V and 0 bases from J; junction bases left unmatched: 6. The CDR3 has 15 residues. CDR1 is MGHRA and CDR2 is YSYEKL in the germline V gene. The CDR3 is CASSLTSAASYEQYF. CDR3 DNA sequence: TGCGCCAGCAGCCTTACTAGCGCGGCCTCCTACGAGCAGTACTTC.

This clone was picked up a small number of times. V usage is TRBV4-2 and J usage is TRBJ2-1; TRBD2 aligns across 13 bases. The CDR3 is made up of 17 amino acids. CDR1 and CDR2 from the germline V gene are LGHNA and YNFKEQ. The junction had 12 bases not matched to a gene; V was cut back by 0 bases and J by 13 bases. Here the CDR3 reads CASSQEQGGLAGVVQFF. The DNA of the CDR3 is TGTGCCAGCAGCCAAGAACAGGGTGGACTAGCGGGAGTGGTACAGTTCTTC.

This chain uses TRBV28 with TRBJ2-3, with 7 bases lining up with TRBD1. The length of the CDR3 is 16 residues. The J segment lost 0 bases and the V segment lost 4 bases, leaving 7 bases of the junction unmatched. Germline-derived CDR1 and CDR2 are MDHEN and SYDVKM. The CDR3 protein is CASSSSDRLSTDTQYF. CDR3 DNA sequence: TGTGCCAGCAGTTCCTCGGACAGGTTAAGCACAGATACGCAGTATTTT.

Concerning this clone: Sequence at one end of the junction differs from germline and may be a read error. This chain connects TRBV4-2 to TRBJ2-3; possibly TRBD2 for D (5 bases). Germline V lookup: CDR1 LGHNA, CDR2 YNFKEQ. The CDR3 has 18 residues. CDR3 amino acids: CAGSQASEAATGTDTQYF. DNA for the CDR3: TGTGCCGGCAGCCAAGCAAGTGAAGCGGCAACCGGCACAGATACGCAGTATTTT.

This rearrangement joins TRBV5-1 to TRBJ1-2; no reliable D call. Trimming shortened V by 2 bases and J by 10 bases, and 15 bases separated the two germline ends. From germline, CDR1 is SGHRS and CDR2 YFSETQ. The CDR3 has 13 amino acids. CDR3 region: CASSLSTRSYYTF. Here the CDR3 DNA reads TGCGCCAGCAGCTTATCGACACGAAGTTACTACACCTTC.

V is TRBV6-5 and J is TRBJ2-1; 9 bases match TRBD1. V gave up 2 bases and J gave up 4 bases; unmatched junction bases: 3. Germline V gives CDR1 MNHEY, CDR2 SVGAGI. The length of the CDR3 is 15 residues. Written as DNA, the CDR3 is TGTGCCAGCAGTTACGGGACAGGGCTTTACAATGAGCAGTTCTTC. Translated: CASSYGTGLYNEQFF.

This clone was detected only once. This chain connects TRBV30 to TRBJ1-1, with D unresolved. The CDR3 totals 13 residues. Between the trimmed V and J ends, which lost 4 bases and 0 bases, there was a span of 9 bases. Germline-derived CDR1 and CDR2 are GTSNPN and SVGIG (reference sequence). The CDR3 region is CAWTQNMNTEAFF. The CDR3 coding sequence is TGTGCCTGGACGCAGAACATGAACACTGAAGCTTTCTTT. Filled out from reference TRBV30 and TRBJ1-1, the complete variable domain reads SQTIHQWPATLVQPVGSPLSLECTVEGTSNPNLYWYRQAAGRGLQLLFYSVGIGQISSEVPQNLSASRPQDRQFILSSKKLLLSDSGFYLCAWTQNMNTEAFFGQGTRLTVV.

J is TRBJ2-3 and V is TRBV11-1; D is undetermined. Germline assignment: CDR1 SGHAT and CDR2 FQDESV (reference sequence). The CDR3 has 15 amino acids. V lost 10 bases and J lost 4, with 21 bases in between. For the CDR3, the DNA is TGTGCCATCACAAAGCGAGGAGAAGGTTCAGATACGCAGTATTTT. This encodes CAITKRGEGSDTQYF.